This T cell receptor beta chain was captured by sequencing in a study of beta chain features in type 1 diabetes. Study-wide background: All samples together contributed 100 million to 120 million sorted cells for examination. Study-level points and caveats: Still unanswered here is whether HLA type influences TCRB rearrangement.

The study reverse transcribed the entire isolated RNA, so it sequenced expressed TCRB transcripts. The protocol was immunoSEQ multiplex PCR, while the TCRdb copy is restricted to in-frame clones and leaves out a portion. There are 150,000 to 190,000 clones in the sample; about 8.5% occur only once, and nearly 0.65% lies in the top ten. In this sample, this clone turned up a few times. Its specificity is not known. It was one heparinised blood draw, averaging about 120 mL, that each donor gave. Via the markers CD45RO/CCR7/CD25/CD127/CD95/CD27, stem cell-like memory, regulatory, central memory and naive CD4+ cells were sorted. Material: central memory CD4+ T cells from blood. This clonotype was obtained from a man aged 18 to 29 in good health.

The CDR3 spells CAITPGVLSYEQYF. The CDR3 DNA follows: TGTGCCATTACCCCAGGGGTACTCTCCTACGAGCAGTACTTC. This chain joins TRBV10-3 and TRBJ2-7, with D possibly being TRBD1 (6 bases). V lost 9 bases and J 0 bases, leaving 15 bases between the germline ends. The CDR3 runs to 14 residues. Germline V gives CDR1 ENHRY, CDR2 SYGVKD.